This T cell receptor beta chain came from a study of CD4 and CD8 cells across lung adenocarcinoma regions. TCRdb redid the calling of the PCR reads with MiXCR, one entry per CDR3 protein. This table has thousands of distinct CDR3 sequences, just under 60% appearing once. The CDR3 is 12 residues long. Germline V gene data show CDR1 as SGHTA and CDR2 as FQGNSA. The patients had localized lung adenocarcinoma, a non-small cell subtype. The V call is TRBV7-2, the J call TRBJ2-7; TRBD2 matches 7 bases. The receptor comes from a male donor with lung adenocarcinoma. The CD4 and CD8 labels of this study may be unreliable. Sequenced input: CD4+ T cells from the center of a lung tumor. The CDR3 is CAERGPLYEQYF. The CDR3 DNA sequence: TGTGCAGAGCGGGGACCATTGTACGAGCAGTACTTC. The full variable domain, in which reference TRBV7-2 and TRBJ2-7 provide the parts outside the CDR3, is GAGVSQSPSNKVTEKGKDVELRCDPISGHTALYWYRQSLGQGLEFLIYFQGNSAPDKSGLPSDRFSAERTGGSVSTLTIQRTQQEDSAVYLCAERGPLYEQYFGPGTRLTVT.